This section outlines one T cell receptor (beta chain) sequence together with its context. What it binds is not known. These data originate in a study of T cells after yellow fever vaccination. As for the study in general: Each low-cell-number fraction was prepared by means of SMART-Seq v4 Ultra Low Input.

Study results and caveats: Reappearing after the booster were most of the clones from primary vaccination (roughly 96% CD4, about 88% CD8).

MiXCR, applied by TCRdb to the 5' RACE reads, yields one record per CDR3 protein. This table holds some 340,000 distinct CDR3 sequences, approximately 4% found once. This clonotype originated in a man younger than 35 who received the YFV17D yellow fever vaccine. This material consisted of PBMCs, taken 5 days after the yellow fever booster vaccination.

For the CDR3, the DNA is TGTGCCAGCAGTCCATTCGTGTCAGGACAGCAAAATCAGCCCCAGCATTTT. Residues: CASSPFVSGQQNQPQHF. This rearrangement joins TRBV27 to TRBJ1-5, with D perhaps TRBD1 (6 bases). The V gene lost 5 bases and the J gene lost 4 bases, with 21 bases spanning the gap. CDR1 is MNHEY, CDR2 SMNVEV, per germline (reference sequence). There are 17 residues in the CDR3.